This is a list of T cell receptor beta chains from one sample in a study of Graves' ophthalmopathy and Graves' hyperthyroidism. TCRdb re-analysed the multiplex PCR reads in MiXCR, keeping a single row per CDR3 protein. The sample holds more than 1,000,000 distinct CDR3 sequences, about 38% seen once. Sequencing input: peripheral blood or thyroid tissue (not recorded which). These receptor sequences come from an adult man with Graves' hyperthyroidism. Each CDR3 is given with its conserved first and last residue. A D gene is named only where the DNA matches it firmly. The size of a clone is reported for some rows only, either as once, few or many, or as a class for expanded clones.

j_call clone_size v_call d_call cdr3_length cdr3_nt cdr3_aa
TRBJ2-7 few TRBV10-2 . 15 TGCGCCACCAGAGGGGCGGGGAATCCTACTTGGGAGCAGTACTTC CATRGAGNPTWEQYF
TRBJ2-7 many TRBV4-3 . 14 TGCGCCAGCAGCCAAGACAGGAGCTCCTACGAGCAGTACTTC CASSQDRSSYEQYF
TRBJ2-7 many TRBV20-1 TRBD2 15 TGCAGTGCTAGAGATGGCGGGGGGCCCTCCTACGAGCAGTACTTC CSARDGGGPSYEQYF
TRBJ2-7 many TRBV29-1 . 13 TGCAGCGTGAACTCGCAGTTCTCCTACGAGCAGTACTTC CSVNSQFSYEQYF
TRBJ2-2 . TRBV19 . 11 TGTGCCAGTAGTATAGAAAGGGAGCTGTTTTTT CASSIERELFF
TRBJ2-5 many TRBV24-1 . 14 TGTGCCACTGCCGACTGGACGCACCAAGAGACCCAGTACTTC CATADWTHQETQYF
TRBJ2-7 . TRBV5-5 . 10 TGTGCCAGCAGCGGGGACGAGCAGTACTTC CASSGDEQYF
TRBJ1-5 many TRBV7-2 . 15 TGTGCCAGCAGCTTAGCGGGGTTTTCCTTGCAGCCCCAGCATTTT CASSLAGFSLQPQHF
TRBJ2-7 . TRBV7-9 . 15 TGTGCCAGCAGGCTACTAGACAGTCGATCCTACGAGCAGTACTTC CASRLLDSRSYEQYF
TRBJ1-5 . TRBV12-3/TRBV12-4 TRBD1 13 TGTGCCACCTCGGGACAGTATCAAGAGACCCAGCATTTT CATSGQYQETQHF
TRBJ1-2 few TRBV18 . 15 TGTGCCAGCTCACCAACACCGGGGGCGGGCTATGGCTACACCTTC CASSPTPGAGYGYTF
TRBJ1-1 many TRBV11-1 . 14 TGTGCCAGCAGCACCCCAGTGTGGGAGTCTGAAGCTTTCTTT CASSTPVWESEAFF
TRBJ1-1 once TRBV7-9 . 16 TGTGCCAGCAGCTCACCATTGGCGATATCGGACACTGAAGCTTTCTTT CASSSPLAISDTEAFF
TRBJ1-2 . TRBV29-1 . 14 TGCAGCGTTGAAGAACTAGGCGTCCTGCTTGGCTACACCTTC CSVEELGVLLGYTF
TRBJ2-7 few TRBV5-5 . 14 TGTGCCAGCAGCCCTCAGGAGAAGCCCTACGAGCAGTACTTC CASSPQEKPYEQYF
TRBJ1-3 . TRBV5-6 TRBD1 15 TGTGCCACCACGACAGGGCTAACGGCTGGAAACACCATATATTTT CATTTGLTAGNTIYF
TRBJ2-7 . TRBV29-1 . 12 TGCAGCGTTGTGGAGAAAGACGGGGAGCAGTACTTC CSVVEKDGEQYF
TRBJ1-2 many TRBV10-3 TRBD1 14 TGTGCCATCAGACGGGACAGCGATTTCTATGGCTACACCTTC CAIRRDSDFYGYTF
TRBJ2-5 once TRBV9 TRBD1 15 TGTGCCAGCAGCGTAGGGGCAGGGGGCATGGAGACCCAGTACTTC CASSVGAGGMETQYF
TRBJ1-6 . TRBV12-3/TRBV12-4 . 15 TGTGCCAGCAGGCCACAGGGCTTGGGTATCTCACCCCTCCACTTT CASRPQGLGISPLHF
TRBJ1-3 few TRBV11-2 . 15 TGTGCCAGCAGCCCAACAGCGGCAGGGGCCAACACCATATATTTT CASSPTAAGANTIYF
TRBJ1-5 many TRBV12-3/TRBV12-4 TRBD1 14 TGTGCCAGCAGTAAAGACAGGGGGCATCAGCCCCAGCATTTT CASSKDRGHQPQHF
TRBJ1-5 . TRBV20-1 . 17 TGCAGTGCTAGAGATTATATGGGCGGGGTCGTTAGACAGCCCCAGCATTTT CSARDYMGGVVRQPQHF
TRBJ1-1 . TRBV20-1 TRBD1 13 TGCAGTGCTTCCCGACAGGGGGTAGCTGAAGCTTTCTTT CSASRQGVAEAFF
TRBJ2-7 few TRBV7-2 . 14 TGTGCCAGCAGCTTAACCCCTAGCGCCGGCGAGCAGTACTTC CASSLTPSAGEQYF
TRBJ1-4 many TRBV7-9 . 14 TGTGCCAGCAGCTTAGCCAGGGAGAGAGAAAAACTGTTTTTT CASSLAREREKLFF
TRBJ1-5 few TRBV20-1 TRBD1 15 TGCAGTGCTGGAGTCGAGACAGGGGGCAATCAGCCCCAGCATTTT CSAGVETGGNQPQHF
TRBJ2-5 few TRBV4-1 TRBD1 15 TGCGCCAGCAGCCAAGATGGGACAGGGGGGGAGACCCAGTACTTC CASSQDGTGGETQYF
TRBJ2-5 . TRBV6-5 TRBD1 15 TGTGCCAGCAGGCCATACAGGGGGCAGGAGGAGACCCAGTACTTC CASRPYRGQEETQYF
TRBJ2-7 many TRBV5-1 . 14 TGTGCCAGCAGCTTACAGGCAAGCTCCTACGAGCAGTACTTC CASSLQASSYEQYF
TRBJ1-1 . TRBV6-6 . 16 TGTGCCAGCAGCTTTTTCGGAGTAACTAAGAACACTGAAGCTTTCTTT CASSFFGVTKNTEAFF
TRBJ2-5 . TRBV5-6 . 16 TGTGCCAGCAGCTTGGGAGGACGAGCTGCTCAAGAGACCCAGTACTTC CASSLGGRAAQETQYF
TRBJ2-3 few TRBV25-1 TRBD2 16 TGTGCCAGCAGTGAACCACTAGCGGGGATCACAGATACGCAGTATTTT CASSEPLAGITDTQYF
TRBJ2-7 . TRBV5-1 TRBD2 13 TGCGCCAGCGGGCTAGCGGGAGCCTCCGAGCAGTACTTC CASGLAGASEQYF
TRBJ2-5 . TRBV7-2 . 14 TGTGCCAGCAGCTTGAGGGACTTACAAGAGACCCAGTACTTC CASSLRDLQETQYF
TRBJ2-5 . TRBV15 . 15 TGTGCCACCAGCAGAGATGGCAGGAGCAAAGAGACCCAGTACTTC CATSRDGRSKETQYF
TRBJ1-1 . TRBV11-2 TRBD1 16 TGTGCCAGCACCTCAAGGGACAGCCCCTTGAACACTGAAGCTTTCTTT CASTSRDSPLNTEAFF
TRBJ2-2 once TRBV29-1 . 15 TGCAGCGTTGACACGACGGGACACCCGACCGGGGAGCTGTTTTTT CSVDTTGHPTGELFF
TRBJ2-5 . TRBV30 . 12 TGTGCCTGGAGTGTTATGAGGAAGACCCAGTACTTC CAWSVMRKTQYF
TRBJ1-2 . TRBV29-1 TRBD1 13 TGCAGCGCTGCGTCAGGGGGTGAGGGTGGCTACACCTTC CSAASGGEGGYTF
TRBJ2-6 . TRBV10-3 TRBD1 15 TGTGCCATCACCCCGGGACAGGGGGCGGACAACGTCCTGACTTTC CAITPGQGADNVLTF
TRBJ1-6 . TRBV12-3/TRBV12-4 . 16 TGTGCCAGCAGCCTGGGGACCGAGGGATATAATTCACCCCTCCACTTT CASSLGTEGYNSPLHF
TRBJ2-7 . TRBV7-9 TRBD1 14 TGTGCCAGCAGTTCGTGGGACAGGAACTACGAGCAGTACTTC CASSSWDRNYEQYF
TRBJ2-7 . TRBV19 . 14 TGTGCCAGTAGTACAGGGATCACTCTCTACGAGCAGTACTTC CASSTGITLYEQYF
TRBJ2-2 . TRBV7-9 TRBD1 15 TGCGCCAGCAGCCAAGCAGGGACAGGCACCGGGGAGCTGTTTTTT CASSQAGTGTGELFF
TRBJ2-5 . TRBV2 TRBD1 16 TGTGCCAGCAGACAAGGAACAGGGGGGTTGGTAGAGACCCAGTACTTC CASRQGTGGLVETQYF
TRBJ2-7 . TRBV28 . 16 TGTGCCAGCTCTCGGCACTTGGCCCCGGCTACCTACGAGCAGTACTTC CASSRHLAPATYEQYF